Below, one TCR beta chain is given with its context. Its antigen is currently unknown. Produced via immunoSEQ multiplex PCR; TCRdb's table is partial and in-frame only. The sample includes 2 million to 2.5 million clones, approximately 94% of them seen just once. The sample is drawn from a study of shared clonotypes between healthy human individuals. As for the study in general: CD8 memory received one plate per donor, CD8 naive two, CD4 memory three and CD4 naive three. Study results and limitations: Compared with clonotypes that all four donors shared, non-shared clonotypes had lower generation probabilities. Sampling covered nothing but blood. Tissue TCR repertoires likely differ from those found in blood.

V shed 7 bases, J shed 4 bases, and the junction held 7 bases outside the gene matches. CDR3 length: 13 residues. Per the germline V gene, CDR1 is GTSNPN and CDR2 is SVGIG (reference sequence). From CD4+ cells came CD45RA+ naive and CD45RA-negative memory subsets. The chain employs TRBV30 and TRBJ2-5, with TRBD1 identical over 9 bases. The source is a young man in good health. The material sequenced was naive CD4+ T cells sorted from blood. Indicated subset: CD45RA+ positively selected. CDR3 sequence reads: CAYLGQGRETQYF. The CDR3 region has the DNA TGTGCCTACCTAGGACAGGGGAGAGAGACCCAGTACTTC.